The TCR beta chain described here comes from a study of response to subunit inactivated influenza vaccine. V lost 6 bases and J 5 bases, leaving 10 bases between the germline ends. CDR1 is ENHRY, CDR2 SYGVKD, per germline. The CDR3 is 13 amino acids. Study-wide results and caveats: Authors suggested each seasonal flu vaccination may recruit only limited numbers of new T cells.

Remarks on this clonotype: Its matching antigen is unknown.

TCRdb ran MiXCR on the RT-PCR reads and lists one entry per CDR3 protein. The sample carries some 500,000 distinct CDR3 sequences, 16% recorded once. This sample comprised CD4+ T cells sorted from PBMCs, obtained less than 30 months after vaccination. This TCR was sampled from a man between 45 and 75 years old who received an inactivated influenza vaccine. This chain links TRBV10-3 with TRBJ2-2, with a possible D match to TRBD1 (5 bases). CDR3 region: CAIRDTITGELFF. CDR3 nucleotides: TGTGCCATCAGGGACACGATAACCGGGGAGCTGTTTTTT.